This paragraph reports one TCR beta chain. Its antigen has not been determined. Per-base qualities were not stored, and no clone one base away is much larger. The treatment or condition label, read with the paper, signifies: live attenuated yellow fever vaccine strain. At each blood-draw timepoint, two biological replicates of bulk PBMCs were collected. A standard Ficoll-Paque protocol was used to isolate PBMCs from peripheral blood. TriZol was used to extract RNA from bulk PBMCs, CD4 and CD8 fractions, and dextramer-positive and dextramer-negative fractions. TCR cDNA was synthesized by 5'RACE template switching, through which a universal primer site and unique molecular identifiers were introduced. Priming of cDNA synthesis was performed from both the TCR alpha and TCR beta constant segments. Library amplification used two PCR steps, and the second PCR step added sample barcodes and sequencing adapters. Sequencing of libraries was performed on Illumina HiSeq 2500 (2x100 bp) or NovaSeq (2x150 bp). Per the source publication's procedure: Reads were demultiplexed and collapsed into UMI consensus sequences with MIGEC, and V(D)J alignment was performed with MiXCR. Vaccine-responding clonotypes were identified with edgeR using replicate PBMC samples, with FDR below 0.01 and a log2 fold change above 5 up to day 15 being required. Bulk clonotypes were assigned CD4 or CD8 identity according to which sequenced CD4 or CD8 repertoire held them at higher abundance. The public reads were reanalyzed by TCRdb: fastp trimming at Q25, MiXCR alignment, in-frame beta chains only. Every CDR3 protein is listed once, alongside the most common genes and DNA of its rows. The V and J calls, along with clone size, are taken from TCRdb and not from the paper's own processing. This sample is represented by hundreds of thousands of distinct CDR3 sequences; 10% to 15% of them were singletons. The top ten constitute about 15% of the sample.

This entry comes from a study of T cells after yellow fever vaccination (dated by TCRdb to the late 2010s). Background for the entire study: The SMART-Seq v4 Ultra Low Input RNA kit was used to prepare libraries from fractions with low cell numbers. To follow T-cell clones before and after primary and booster YFV17D yellow fever vaccination, bulk TCR alpha and beta repertoires were sequenced over time. The cohort comprised two healthy male donors, one aged 18 to 30 and one aged 30 to 39 years. Blood samples were taken at several timepoints before and after primary and secondary immunization, and bulk PBMC replicates and cell subsets were isolated. Broader findings and caveats from the paper: Compared with the primary T-cell response, the secondary T-cell response was weaker but faster, peaking on day 5 rather than day 15. Because only two donors were included in the study, the extent to which the findings can be generalized is limited. A small fraction of clonotypes appeared in both the CD4 and CD8 compartments, likely as a result of convergent recombination. Computational filtering was needed because FACS-sorted repertoires could contain abundant contaminating clonotypes from the bulk population. After the booster, most clones that had expanded after primary vaccination were detected again (around 97% of CD4 and roughly nine tenths of CD8), suggesting broad maintenance of memory.

The germline V gene encodes CDR1 MGHDK and CDR2 SYGVNS. V is shortened by 6 bases, J by 1 base, and the region joining them spans 9 bases. The CDR3 runs 13 residues from the cysteine to the phenylalanine. The DNA shown is the 39-base CDR3, in frame from base 1. This clonotype was obtained from a young man who received the YFV17D yellow fever vaccine. In this chain, TRBV25-1 is recombined with TRBJ1-1; the D gene cannot be resolved reliably. Sequenced material: PBMCs, taken on the day of the yellow fever booster vaccination. The CDR3 corresponds to CASRRTENTEAFF. Here is the DNA: TGTGCCAGCAGGAGGACCGAGAACACTGAAGCTTTCTTT.